The subject of this entry is one T cell receptor (beta chain). The antigen it recognizes is unknown. Per-nucleotide qualities are absent, and no much larger clonotype sits a single base away. The sample belongs to a study of T cell changes during pregnancy in multiple sclerosis (dated by TCRdb to 2018 to 2020). Study-wide context: The study looked at changes in the T cell repertoire across pregnancy in women with multiple sclerosis.

Taken from cysteine to phenylalanine, the CDR3 has 17 residues. Of all the DNA, just the CDR3 is kept, 51 bases in frame from base 1. V ends up 3 bases short and J 1 base short, with an unmatched junction base count of 3. Based on the germline V gene, the CDR1 and CDR2 sequences are LGHNA and YSLEER. The library was produced with the immunoSEQ multiplex PCR assay. In TCRdb, the immuneACCESS table is reduced to in-frame sequences with V and J assigned. These tables do not hold every clone; where another copy was compared, an unresolved V gene accounts for under half, and the others remain unexplained. Here the sample has about 55,000 clones; about nine tenths occur a single time. 0.45% to 0.75% of the sample lies in the top ten.

Recombination joined TRBV4-3 with TRBJ2-1, and 13 junctional nucleotides match TRBD2. The receptor was isolated from a female donor with multiple sclerosis, enrolled in a pregnancy study. Sequences were derived from CD4+ T cells from peripheral blood mononuclear cells, sampled in the first trimester of pregnancy. The nucleotides read TGCGCCAGCAGCCAGACTAGCGGGGGGACTTCCTACAATGAGCAGTTCTTC. It translates to CASSQTSGGTSYNEQFF.